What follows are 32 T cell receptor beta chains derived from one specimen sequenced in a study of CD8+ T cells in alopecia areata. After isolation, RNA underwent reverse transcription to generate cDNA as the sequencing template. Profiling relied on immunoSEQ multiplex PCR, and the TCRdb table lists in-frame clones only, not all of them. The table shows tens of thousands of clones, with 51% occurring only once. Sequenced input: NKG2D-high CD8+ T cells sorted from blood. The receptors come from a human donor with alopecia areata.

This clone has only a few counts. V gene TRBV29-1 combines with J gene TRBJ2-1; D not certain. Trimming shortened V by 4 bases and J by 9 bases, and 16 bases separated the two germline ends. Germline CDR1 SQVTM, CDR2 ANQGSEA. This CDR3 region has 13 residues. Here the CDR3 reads CSVARSTVGEQFF. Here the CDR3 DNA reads TGCAGCGTTGCGCGCTCAACGGTGGGTGAGCAGTTCTTC.

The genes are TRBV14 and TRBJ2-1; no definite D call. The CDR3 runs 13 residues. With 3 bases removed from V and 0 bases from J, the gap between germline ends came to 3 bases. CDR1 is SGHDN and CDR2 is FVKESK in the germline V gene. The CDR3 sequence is CASSHSSYNEQFF. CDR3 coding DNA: TGTGCCAGCAGCCACAGCTCCTACAATGAGCAGTTCTTC.

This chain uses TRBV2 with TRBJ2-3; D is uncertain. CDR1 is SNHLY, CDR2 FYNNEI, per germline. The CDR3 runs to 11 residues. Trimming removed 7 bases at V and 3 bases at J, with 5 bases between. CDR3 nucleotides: TGTGCCAGCATTCGAACAGATACGCAGTATTTT. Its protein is CASIRTDTQYF.

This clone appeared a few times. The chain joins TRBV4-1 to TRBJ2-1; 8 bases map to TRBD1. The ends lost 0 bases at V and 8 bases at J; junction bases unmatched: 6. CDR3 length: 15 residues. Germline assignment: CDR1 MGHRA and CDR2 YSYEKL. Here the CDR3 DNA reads TGCGCCAGCAGCCAAGATGGGACAGGATGGGATGAGCAGTTCTTC. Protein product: CASSQDGTGWDEQFF.

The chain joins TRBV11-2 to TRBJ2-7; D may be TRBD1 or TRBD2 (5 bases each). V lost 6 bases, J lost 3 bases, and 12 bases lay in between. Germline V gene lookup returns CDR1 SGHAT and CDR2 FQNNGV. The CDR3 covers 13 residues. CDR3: CASSGGEGYEQYF. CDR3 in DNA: TGTGCCAGCAGTGGGGGAGAGGGCTACGAGCAGTACTTC.

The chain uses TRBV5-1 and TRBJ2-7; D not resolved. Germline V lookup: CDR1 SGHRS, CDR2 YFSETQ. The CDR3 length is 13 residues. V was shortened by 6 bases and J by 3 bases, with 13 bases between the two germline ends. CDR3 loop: CASTDGSLYEQYF. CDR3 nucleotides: TGCGCCAGCACCGACGGATCACTCTACGAGCAGTACTTC.

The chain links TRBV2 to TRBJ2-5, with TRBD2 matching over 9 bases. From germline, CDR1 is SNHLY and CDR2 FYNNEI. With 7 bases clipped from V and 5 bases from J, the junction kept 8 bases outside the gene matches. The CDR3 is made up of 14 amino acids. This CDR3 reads CASNAAGGEETQYF. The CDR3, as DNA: TGTGCCAGCAACGCAGCGGGAGGAGAGGAGACCCAGTACTTC. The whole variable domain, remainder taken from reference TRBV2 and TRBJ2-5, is EPEVTQTPSHQVTQMGQEVILRCVPISNHLYFYWYRQILGQKVEFLVSFYNNEISEKSEIFDDQFSVERPDGSNFTLKIRSTKLEDSAMYFCASNAAGGEETQYFGPGTRLLVL.

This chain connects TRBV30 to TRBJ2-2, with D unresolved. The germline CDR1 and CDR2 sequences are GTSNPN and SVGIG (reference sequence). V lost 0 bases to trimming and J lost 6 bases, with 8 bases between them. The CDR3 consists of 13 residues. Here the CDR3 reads CAWSVLTSGELFF. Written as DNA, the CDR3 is TGTGCCTGGAGTGTACTAACATCCGGGGAGCTGTTTTTT.

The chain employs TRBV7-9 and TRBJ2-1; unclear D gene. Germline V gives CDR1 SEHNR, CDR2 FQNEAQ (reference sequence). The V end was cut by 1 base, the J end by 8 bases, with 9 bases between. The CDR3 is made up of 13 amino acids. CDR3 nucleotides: TGTGCCAGCAGCTTAGAGCCTAGTTATGAGCAGTTCTTC. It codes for CASSLEPSYEQFF.

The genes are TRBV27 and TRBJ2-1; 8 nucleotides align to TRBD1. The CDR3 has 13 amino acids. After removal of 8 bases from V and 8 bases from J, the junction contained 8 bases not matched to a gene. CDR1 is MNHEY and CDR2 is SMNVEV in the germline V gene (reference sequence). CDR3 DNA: TGTGCCAGCGGCTGGACAGGGACGCATGAGCAGTTCTTC. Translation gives CASGWTGTHEQFF.

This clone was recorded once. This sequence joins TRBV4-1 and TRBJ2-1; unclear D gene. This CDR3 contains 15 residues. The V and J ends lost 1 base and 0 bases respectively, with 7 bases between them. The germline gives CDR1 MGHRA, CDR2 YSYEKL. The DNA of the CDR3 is TGCGCCAGCAGCCAAGGAAGAGGCTCCTACAATGAGCAGTTCTTC. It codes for CASSQGRGSYNEQFF.

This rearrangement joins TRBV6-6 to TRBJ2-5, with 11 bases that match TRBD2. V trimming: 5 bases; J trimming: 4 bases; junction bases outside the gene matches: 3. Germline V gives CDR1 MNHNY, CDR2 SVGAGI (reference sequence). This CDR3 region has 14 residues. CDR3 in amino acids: CASSLAGGGETQYF. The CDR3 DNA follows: TGTGCCAGCAGTCTAGCGGGGGGCGGAGAGACCCAGTACTTC.

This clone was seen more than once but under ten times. The CDR3 protein is CSVHPGEGEQYF. CDR3 sequence (DNA): TGCAGCGTTCACCCTGGTGAGGGCGAGCAGTACTTC. This chain uses TRBV29-1 with TRBJ2-7, with D tentatively TRBD2 (5 bases). The CDR3 consists of 12 residues. Germline V CDR1 and CDR2: SQVTM, ANQGSEA. V shed 5 bases and J shed 6 bases, with 14 bases lying between them.

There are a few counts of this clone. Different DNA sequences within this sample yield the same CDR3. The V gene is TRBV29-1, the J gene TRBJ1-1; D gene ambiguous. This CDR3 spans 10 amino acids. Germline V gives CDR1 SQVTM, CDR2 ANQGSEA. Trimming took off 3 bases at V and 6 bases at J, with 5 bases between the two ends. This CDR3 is CSVEGAEAFF. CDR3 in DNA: TGCAGCGTTGAGGGCGCTGAAGCTTTCTTT.

For the CDR3, the DNA is TGTGCCAGCAGCTTTGGCGATACGAACACCGGGGAGCTGTTTTTT. Its translation: CASSFGDTNTGELFF. The chain is built from TRBV7-9 and TRBJ2-2; no clear D gene. V shed 3 bases and J shed 0 bases, with 8 bases lying between them. CDR1 and CDR2 (germline): SEHNR, FQNEAQ (reference sequence). This CDR3 spans 15 amino acids.

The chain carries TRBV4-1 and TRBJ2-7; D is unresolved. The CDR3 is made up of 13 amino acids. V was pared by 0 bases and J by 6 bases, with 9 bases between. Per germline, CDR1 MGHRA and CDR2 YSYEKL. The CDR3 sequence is CASSQETSPEQYF. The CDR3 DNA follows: TGCGCCAGCAGCCAAGAGACATCCCCCGAGCAGTACTTC.

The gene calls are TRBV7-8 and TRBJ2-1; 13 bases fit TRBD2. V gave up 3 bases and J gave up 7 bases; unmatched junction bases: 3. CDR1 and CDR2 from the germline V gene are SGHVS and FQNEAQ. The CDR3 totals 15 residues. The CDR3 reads CASSFRLAGGNEQFF. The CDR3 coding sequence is TGTGCCAGCAGCTTCCGACTAGCGGGAGGAAATGAGCAGTTCTTC.

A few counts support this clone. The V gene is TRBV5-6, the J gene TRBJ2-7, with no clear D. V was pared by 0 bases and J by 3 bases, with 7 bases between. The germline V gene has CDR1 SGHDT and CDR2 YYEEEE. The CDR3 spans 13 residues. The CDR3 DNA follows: TGTGCCAGCAGCTTGGGGGTAAACTACGAGCAGTACTTC. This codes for CASSLGVNYEQYF.

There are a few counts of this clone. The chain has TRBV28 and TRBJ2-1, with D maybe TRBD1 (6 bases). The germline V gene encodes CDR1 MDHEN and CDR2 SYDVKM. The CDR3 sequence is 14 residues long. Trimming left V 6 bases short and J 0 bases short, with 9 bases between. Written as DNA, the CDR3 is TGTGCCAGCAGAGGACAGAGCTCCTACAATGAGCAGTTCTTC. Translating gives CASRGQSSYNEQFF.

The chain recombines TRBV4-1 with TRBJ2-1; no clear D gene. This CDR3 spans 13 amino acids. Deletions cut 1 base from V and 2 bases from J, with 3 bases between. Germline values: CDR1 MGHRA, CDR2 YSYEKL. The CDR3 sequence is CASSQGTYNEQFF. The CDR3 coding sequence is TGCGCCAGCAGCCAAGGGACCTACAATGAGCAGTTCTTC.

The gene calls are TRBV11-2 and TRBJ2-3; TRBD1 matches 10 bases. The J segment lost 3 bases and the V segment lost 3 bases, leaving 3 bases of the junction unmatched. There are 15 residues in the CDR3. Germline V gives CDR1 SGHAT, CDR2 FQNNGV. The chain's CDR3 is CASSFRDRGTDTQYF. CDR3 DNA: TGTGCCAGCAGCTTCCGGGACAGGGGAACAGATACGCAGTATTTT. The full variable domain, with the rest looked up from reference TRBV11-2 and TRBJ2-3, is EAGVAQSPRYKIIEKRQSVAFWCNPISGHATLYWYQQILGQGPKLLIQFQNNGVVDDSQLPKDRFSAERLKGVDSTLKIQPAKLEDSAVYLCASSFRDRGTDTQYFGPGTRLTVL.

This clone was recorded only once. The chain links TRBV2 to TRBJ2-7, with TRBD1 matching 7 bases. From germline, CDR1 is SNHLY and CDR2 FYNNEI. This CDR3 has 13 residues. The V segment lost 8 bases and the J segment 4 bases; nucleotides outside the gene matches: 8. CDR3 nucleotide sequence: TGTGCCAGCTTCGGACAGGCGGAATACGAGCAGTACTTC. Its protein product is CASFGQAEYEQYF. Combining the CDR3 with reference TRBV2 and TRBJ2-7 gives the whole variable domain EPEVTQTPSHQVTQMGQEVILRCVPISNHLYFYWYRQILGQKVEFLVSFYNNEISEKSEIFDDQFSVERPDGSNFTLKIRSTKLEDSAMYFCASFGQAEYEQYFGPGTRLTVT.

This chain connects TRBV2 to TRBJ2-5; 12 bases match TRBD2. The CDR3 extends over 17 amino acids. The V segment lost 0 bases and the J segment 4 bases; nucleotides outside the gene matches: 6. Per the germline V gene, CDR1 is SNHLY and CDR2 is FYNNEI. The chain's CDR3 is CASSEARLAGDLETQYF. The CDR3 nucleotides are TGTGCCAGCAGTGAAGCGAGACTAGCGGGAGACTTAGAGACCCAGTACTTC.

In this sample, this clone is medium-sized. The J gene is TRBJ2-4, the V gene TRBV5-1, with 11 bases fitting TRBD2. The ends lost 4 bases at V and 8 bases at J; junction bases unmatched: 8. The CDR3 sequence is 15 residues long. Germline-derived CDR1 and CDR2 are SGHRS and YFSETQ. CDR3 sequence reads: CASSPGLAATDIQYF. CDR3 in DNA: TGCGCCAGCAGCCCGGGACTAGCGGCTACTGACATTCAGTACTTC.

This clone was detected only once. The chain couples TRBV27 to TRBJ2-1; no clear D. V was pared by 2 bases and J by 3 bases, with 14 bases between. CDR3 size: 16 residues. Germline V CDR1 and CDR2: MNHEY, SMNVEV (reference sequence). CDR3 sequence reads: CASSLSPDGFYNEQFF. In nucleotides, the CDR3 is TGTGCCAGCAGTTTAAGTCCGGACGGCTTCTACAATGAGCAGTTCTTC.

The CDR3 is CASSPGTSQETQYF. CDR3 coding DNA: TGTGCCAGCAGTCCCGGGACATCACAAGAGACCCAGTACTTC. The chain recombines TRBV27 with TRBJ2-5; weak D call: TRBD1 (6 bases). V lost 5 bases and J 2 bases, leaving 12 bases between the germline ends. The CDR3 has 14 residues. Germline assignment: CDR1 MNHEY and CDR2 SMNVEV (reference sequence).

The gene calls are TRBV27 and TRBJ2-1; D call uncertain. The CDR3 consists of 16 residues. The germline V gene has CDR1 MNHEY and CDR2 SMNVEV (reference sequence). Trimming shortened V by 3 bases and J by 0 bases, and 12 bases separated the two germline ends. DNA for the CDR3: TGTGCCAGCAGTTTTATCGCGGACCCCTCCTACAATGAGCAGTTCTTC. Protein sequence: CASSFIADPSYNEQFF.

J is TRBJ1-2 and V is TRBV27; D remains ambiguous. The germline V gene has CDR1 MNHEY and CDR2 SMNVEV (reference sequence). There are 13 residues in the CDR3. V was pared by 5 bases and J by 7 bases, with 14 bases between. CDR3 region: CASSIQQGSGYTF. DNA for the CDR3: TGTGCCAGCAGTATACAACAAGGGTCTGGCTACACCTTC.

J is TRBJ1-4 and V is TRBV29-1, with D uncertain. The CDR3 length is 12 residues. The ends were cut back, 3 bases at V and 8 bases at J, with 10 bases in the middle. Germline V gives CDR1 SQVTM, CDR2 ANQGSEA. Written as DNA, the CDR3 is TGCAGCGTTGATTGGGGAATCGAAAAACTGTTTTTT. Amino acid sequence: CSVDWGIEKLFF. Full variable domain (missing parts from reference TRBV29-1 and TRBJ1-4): SAVISQKPSRDICQRGTSLTIQCQVDSQVTMMFWYRQQPGQSLTLIATANQGSEATYESGFVIDKFPISRPNLTFSTLTVSNMSPEDSSIYLCSVDWGIEKLFFGSGTQLSVL.

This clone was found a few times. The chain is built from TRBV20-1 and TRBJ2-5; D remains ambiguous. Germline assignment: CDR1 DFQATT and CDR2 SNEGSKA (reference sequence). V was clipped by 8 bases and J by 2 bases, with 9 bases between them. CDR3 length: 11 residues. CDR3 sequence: CSWNLQETQYF. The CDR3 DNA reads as TGCAGTTGGAATTTACAAGAGACCCAGTACTTC.

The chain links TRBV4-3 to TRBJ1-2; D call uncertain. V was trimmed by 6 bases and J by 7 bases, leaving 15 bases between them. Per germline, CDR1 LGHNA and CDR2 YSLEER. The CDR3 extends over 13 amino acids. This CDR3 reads CASRSIGKVGYTF. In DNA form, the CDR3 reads TGCGCCAGCAGGAGTATAGGGAAGGTTGGCTACACCTTC.

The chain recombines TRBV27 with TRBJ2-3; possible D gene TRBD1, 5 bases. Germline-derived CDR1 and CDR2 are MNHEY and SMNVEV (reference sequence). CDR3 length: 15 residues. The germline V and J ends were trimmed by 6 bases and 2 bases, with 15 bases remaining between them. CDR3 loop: CASSLTEGNTDTQYF. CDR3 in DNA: TGTGCCAGCAGCCTGACAGAAGGAAACACAGATACGCAGTATTTT.